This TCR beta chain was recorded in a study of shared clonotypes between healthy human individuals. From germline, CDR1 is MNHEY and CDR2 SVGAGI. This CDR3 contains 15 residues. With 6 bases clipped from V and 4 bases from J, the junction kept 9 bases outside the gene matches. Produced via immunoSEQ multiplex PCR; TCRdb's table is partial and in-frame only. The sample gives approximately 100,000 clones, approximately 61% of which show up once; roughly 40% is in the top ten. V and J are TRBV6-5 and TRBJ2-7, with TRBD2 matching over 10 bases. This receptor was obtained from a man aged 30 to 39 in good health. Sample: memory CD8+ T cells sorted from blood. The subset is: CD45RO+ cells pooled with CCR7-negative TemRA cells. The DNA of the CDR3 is TGTGCCAGCAGCCACCAGACTAGCGGGTTTTACGAGCAGTACTTC. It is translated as CASSHQTSGFYEQYF.